At least ten counts were recorded for the clone carrying this TCR beta chain. Its target is not known. TCR beta CDR3 regions were amplified from RNA. In the first-round RT-PCR of the TCR CDR3, the HTBI primer set was used. TCRdb re-analysed the multiplex PCR reads in MiXCR, keeping a single row per CDR3 protein. The sample consists of about 520,000 distinct CDR3 sequences, less than 25% of them appearing once. The data derive from a study of T cells in Graves' hyperthyroidism and ophthalmopathy. Notes on the study in general: Among clonotypes expanded in thyroid above 0.001, most were also found in blood.

The receptor was isolated from a woman aged 25 to 39 with Graves' ophthalmopathy. Sequenced: blood.

CDR3 bases: TGTGCCAGCAGCCAACAACAGGGAACTGAAGCTTTCTTT. Residues: CASSQQQGTEAFF. The genes are TRBV7-3 and TRBJ1-1; possible D gene TRBD1, 6 bases. V was cut by 5 bases and J by 5 bases, with 12 bases left in between. There are 13 residues in the CDR3. CDR1 SGHTA and CDR2 FQGTGA come from the germline V gene.